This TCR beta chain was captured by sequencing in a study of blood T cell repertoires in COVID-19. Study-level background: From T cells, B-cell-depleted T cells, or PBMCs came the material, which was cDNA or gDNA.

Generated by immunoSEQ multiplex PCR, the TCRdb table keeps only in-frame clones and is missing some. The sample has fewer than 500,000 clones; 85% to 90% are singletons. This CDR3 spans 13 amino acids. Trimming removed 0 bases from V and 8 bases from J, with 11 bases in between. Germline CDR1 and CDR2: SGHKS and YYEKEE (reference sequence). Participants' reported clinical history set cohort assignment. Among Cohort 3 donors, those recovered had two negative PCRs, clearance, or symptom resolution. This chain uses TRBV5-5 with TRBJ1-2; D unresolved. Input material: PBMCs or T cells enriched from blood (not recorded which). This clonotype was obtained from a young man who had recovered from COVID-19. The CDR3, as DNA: TGTGCCAGCAGCTTGGGACCTGGGAGGGGCTACACCTTC. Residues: CASSLGPGRGYTF.